This T cell receptor beta chain was identified in a study of T cell responses to AZD1222 COVID-19 vaccine. Whole-study findings and limits: Clonal diversity was possibly underestimated, and white British individuals and females predominated among donors.

To note about this clone: Its antigen is not known.

Here immunoSEQ multiplex PCR was the method, and the copy in TCRdb shows in-frame clones only, minus some. Among about 140,000 clones, around nine tenths were seen once, and the ten largest hold around 3.1%. Trimming left V 5 bases short and J 6 bases short, with 10 bases between. This CDR3 region has 12 residues. Per germline, CDR1 SGHAT and CDR2 FQDESV (reference sequence). The sequence was obtained from an adult who received the AZD1222 COVID-19 vaccine. The sample was peripheral blood, taken 28 days after the second AZD1222 dose. The V and J genes are TRBV11-1 and TRBJ1-2; no firm D call. The CDR3 spells CASSPRRDGYTF. The CDR3 DNA follows: TGTGCCAGCAGCCCGAGACGGGATGGCTACACCTTC.